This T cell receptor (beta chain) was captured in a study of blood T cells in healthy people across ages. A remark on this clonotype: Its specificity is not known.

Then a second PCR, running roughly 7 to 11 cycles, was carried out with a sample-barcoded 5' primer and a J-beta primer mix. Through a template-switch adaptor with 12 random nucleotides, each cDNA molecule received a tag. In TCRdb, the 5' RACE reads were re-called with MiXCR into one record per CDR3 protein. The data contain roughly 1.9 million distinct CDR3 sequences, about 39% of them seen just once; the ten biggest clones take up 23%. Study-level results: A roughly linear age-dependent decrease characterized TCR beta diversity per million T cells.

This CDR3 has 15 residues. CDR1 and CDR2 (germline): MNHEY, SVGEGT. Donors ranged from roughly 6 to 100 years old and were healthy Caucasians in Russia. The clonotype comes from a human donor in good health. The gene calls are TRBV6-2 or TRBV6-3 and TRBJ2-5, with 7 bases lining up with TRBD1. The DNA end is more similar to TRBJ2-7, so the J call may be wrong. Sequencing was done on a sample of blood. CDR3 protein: CASSKGQADTYEQYF. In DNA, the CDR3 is TGTGCCAGCAGCAAAGGACAGGCGGATACCTACGAGCAGTACTTC.